Presented here are 12 T cell receptor beta chains from one specimen sequenced in a study of blood T cell repertoires in COVID-19. The assay was immunoSEQ multiplex PCR, and TCRdb's table has in-frame clones only and misses some. The sample holds 150,000 to 200,000 clones; approximately 84% are singletons and the top ten take about a fifth. The sample was peripheral blood. Receptors were obtained from a woman of 80 years or more with acute or convalescent COVID-19.

This clone has just a few counts. The J gene is TRBJ1-5, the V gene TRBV6-5; TRBD1 matches at 9 bases. The CDR3 covers 14 residues. The germline V gene encodes CDR1 MNHEY and CDR2 SVGAGI. Trimming took 4 bases from V and 4 from J; bases not matched to a gene: 2. The CDR3 nucleotides read TGTGCCAGCAGTTCCGGGACAGGGAATCAGCCCCAGCATTTT. As protein: CASSSGTGNQPQHF.

The table lists this clone with a few counts. This sample also contains other DNA sequences that code for the same CDR3. The gene calls are TRBV3-1 (or the pseudogene TRBV3-2) and TRBJ2-5; 8 positions agree with TRBD2. Germline lookup yields CDR1 LGHDT and CDR2 YNNKEL (reference sequence). The CDR3 is 15 residues long. V gave up 4 bases and J gave up 5 bases; unmatched junction bases: 9. As DNA, the CDR3 is TGTGCCAGCAGCCTCTCGAGCGGGGGCGGGGAGACCCAGTACTTC. Its translation: CASSLSSGGGETQYF.

CDR3 coding DNA: TGTGCCTGGAGCGACAGGGGTGTCTCCCGAGCTTTCTTT. Its translation is CAWSDRGVSRAFF. The chain links TRBV30 to TRBJ1-1, with 8 bases matching TRBD1. The ends lost 3 bases at V and 10 bases at J; junction bases unmatched: 10. Germline loops: CDR1 GTSNPN, CDR2 SVGIG (reference sequence). The CDR3 runs 13 residues.

The V call is TRBV10-3, the J call TRBJ1-2; 8 nucleotides align to TRBD1. The CDR3 has 14 amino acids. Trimming took 5 bases from V and 1 from J; bases not matched to a gene: 3. Germline lookup yields CDR1 ENHRY and CDR2 SYGVKD. The CDR3 sequence: CAISKGQGNYGYTF. CDR3 DNA: TGTGCCATCAGTAAAGGACAGGGTAACTATGGCTACACCTTC.

This chain connects TRBV7-2 to TRBJ2-7; 11 bases agree with TRBD1. Losses at the gene ends were 0 bases for V and 4 bases for J; bases not matched to a gene: 5. The CDR3 length is 16 residues. The germline CDR1 and CDR2 sequences are SGHTA and FQGNSA. The CDR3 DNA is TGTGCCAGCAGCTTAGCCTCCGGGACAGGGGGTTACGAGCAGTACTTC. It is translated as CASSLASGTGGYEQYF.

This clone was seen a few times. This chain joins TRBV3-1 (or the pseudogene TRBV3-2) and TRBJ1-1; tentative D call: TRBD1 (5 bases). The germline gives CDR1 LGHDT, CDR2 YNNKEL (reference sequence). This CDR3 has 14 residues. Trimming cost V 0 bases and J 4 bases, with 9 bases left between them. CDR3 DNA: TGTGCCAGCAGCCAAGACAGGGTGGCCACTGAAGCTTTCTTT. It translates to CASSQDRVATEAFF.

This chain connects TRBV30 to TRBJ2-1; 7 positions match TRBD1. This CDR3 spans 16 amino acids. V lost 0 bases to trimming and J lost 7 bases; unmatched junction nucleotides: 12. The germline V gene has CDR1 GTSNPN and CDR2 SVGIG (reference sequence). The CDR3 protein is CAWSVGGGLPGNEQFF. CDR3 DNA: TGTGCCTGGAGTGTAGGGGGCGGGCTCCCAGGAAATGAGCAGTTCTTC.

The chain has TRBV7-6 and TRBJ2-3; 8 bases fit TRBD2. Germline CDR1 reads SGHVS; CDR2 reads FNYEAQ. The CDR3 sequence is 17 residues long. Losses at the gene ends were 2 bases for V and 4 bases for J; bases not matched to a gene: 11. CDR3: CASSLYPHSGIADTQYF. The DNA for the CDR3 is TGTGCCAGCAGCTTATACCCCCATAGCGGGATTGCAGATACGCAGTATTTT.

The chain recombines TRBV4-3 with TRBJ2-2; 7 nucleotides match TRBD2. Per the germline V gene, CDR1 is LGHNA and CDR2 is YSLEER. The CDR3 runs to 16 residues. The J segment lost 5 bases and the V segment lost 1 base, leaving 7 bases of the junction unmatched. The CDR3 nucleotides are TGCGCCAGCAGCCAAGTCGCGGGAGCAAGGACCGGGGAGCTGTTTTTT. Protein sequence: CASSQVAGARTGELFF.

Only one count was recorded for this clone. The chain joins TRBV5-1 to TRBJ1-6; TRBD1 might be the D (5 bases). Germline V CDR1 and CDR2: SGHRS, YFSETQ. Trimming pared 7 bases from V and 5 bases from J, leaving 10 bases between. This CDR3 has 13 amino acids. This chain's CDR3 is CASSGGDNSPLHF. The CDR3 DNA sequence: TGCGCCAGCTCCGGGGGGGATAATTCACCCCTCCACTTT.

J is TRBJ2-3 and V is TRBV7-2; no firm D call. Germline V gene lookup returns CDR1 SGHTA and CDR2 FQGNSA. The CDR3 covers 14 residues. Trimming shortened V by 0 bases and J by 1 base, and 5 bases separated the two germline ends. CDR3 sequence reads: CASSLALGTDTQYF. CDR3 DNA sequence: TGTGCCAGCAGCTTAGCGCTAGGCACAGATACGCAGTATTTT.

The V call is TRBV27, the J call TRBJ2-1; possible D gene TRBD2, 5 bases. Trimming removed 5 bases from V and 0 bases from J, with 11 bases in between. CDR1 and CDR2 from the germline V gene are MNHEY and SMNVEV (reference sequence). The CDR3 length is 15 residues. CDR3 in DNA: TGTGCCAGCAGTCAGACTGGGAGCTCCTACAATGAGCAGTTCTTC. As protein: CASSQTGSSYNEQFF.